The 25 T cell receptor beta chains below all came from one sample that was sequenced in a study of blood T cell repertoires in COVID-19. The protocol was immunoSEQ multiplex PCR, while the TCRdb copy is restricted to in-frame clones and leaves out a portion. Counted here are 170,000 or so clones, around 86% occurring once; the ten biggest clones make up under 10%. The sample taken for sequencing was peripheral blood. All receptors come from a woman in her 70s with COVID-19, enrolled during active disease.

The chain's CDR3 is CASSLPTGNTGELFF. In DNA form, the CDR3 reads TGTGCCAGCAGTCTACCCACAGGGAACACCGGGGAGCTGTTTTTT. The chain employs TRBV2 and TRBJ2-2, with D perhaps matching TRBD1 (5 bases). Trimming left V 5 bases short and J 1 base short, with 11 bases between. CDR1 is SNHLY, CDR2 FYNNEI, per germline. This CDR3 is built from 15 residues.

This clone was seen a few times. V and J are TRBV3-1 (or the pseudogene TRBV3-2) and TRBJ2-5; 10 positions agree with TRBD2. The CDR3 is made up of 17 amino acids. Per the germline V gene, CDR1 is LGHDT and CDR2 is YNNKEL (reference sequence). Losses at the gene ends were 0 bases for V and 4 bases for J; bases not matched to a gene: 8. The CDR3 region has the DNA TGTGCCAGCAGCCAAGAGTGGCTAGCGGGAGTTCGAGAGACCCAGTACTTC. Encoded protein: CASSQEWLAGVRETQYF.

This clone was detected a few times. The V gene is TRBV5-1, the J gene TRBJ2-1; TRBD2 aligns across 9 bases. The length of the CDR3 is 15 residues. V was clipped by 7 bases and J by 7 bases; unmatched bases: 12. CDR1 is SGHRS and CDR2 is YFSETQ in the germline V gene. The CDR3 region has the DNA TGCGCCAGCGCATCCCCTAGCGGGATTAGGAATGAGCAGTTCTTC. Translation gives CASASPSGIRNEQFF.

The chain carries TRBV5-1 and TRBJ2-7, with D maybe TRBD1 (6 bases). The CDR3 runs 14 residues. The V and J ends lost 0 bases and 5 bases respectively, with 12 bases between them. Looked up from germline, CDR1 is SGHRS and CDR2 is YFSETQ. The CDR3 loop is CASSLGQGIHEQYF. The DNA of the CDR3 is TGCGCCAGCAGCTTGGGCCAGGGGATACACGAGCAGTACTTC.

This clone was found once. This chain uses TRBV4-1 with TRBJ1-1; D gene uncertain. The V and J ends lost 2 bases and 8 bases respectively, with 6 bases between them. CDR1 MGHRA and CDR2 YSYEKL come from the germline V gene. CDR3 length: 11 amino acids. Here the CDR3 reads CASSQYGEAFF. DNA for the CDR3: TGCGCCAGCAGCCAATACGGGGAAGCTTTCTTT.

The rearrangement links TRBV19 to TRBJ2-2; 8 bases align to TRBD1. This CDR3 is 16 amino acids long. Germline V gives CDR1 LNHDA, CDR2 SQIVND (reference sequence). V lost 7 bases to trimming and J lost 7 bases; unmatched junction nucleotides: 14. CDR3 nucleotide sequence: TGTGCCAGTACCGAATGGTCGAACAGGGGGGTCGGGGAGCTGTTTTTT. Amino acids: CASTEWSNRGVGELFF.

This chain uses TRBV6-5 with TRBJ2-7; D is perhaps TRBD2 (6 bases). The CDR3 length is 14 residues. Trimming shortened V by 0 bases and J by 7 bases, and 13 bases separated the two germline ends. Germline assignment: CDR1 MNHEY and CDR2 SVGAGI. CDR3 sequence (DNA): TGTGCCAGCAGTTACTCGCCGGGACTTCGGGAGCAGTACTTC. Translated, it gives CASSYSPGLREQYF.

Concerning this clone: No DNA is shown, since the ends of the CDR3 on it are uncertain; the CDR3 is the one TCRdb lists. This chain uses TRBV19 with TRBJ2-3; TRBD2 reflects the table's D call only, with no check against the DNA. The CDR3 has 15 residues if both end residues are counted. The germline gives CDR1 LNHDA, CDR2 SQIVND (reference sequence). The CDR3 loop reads CASTSGGVGTDTQYF.

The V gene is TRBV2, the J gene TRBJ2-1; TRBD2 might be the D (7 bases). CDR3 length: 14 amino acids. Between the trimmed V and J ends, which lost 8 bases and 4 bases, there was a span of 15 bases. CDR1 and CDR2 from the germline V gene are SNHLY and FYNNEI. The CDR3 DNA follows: TGTGCCAGCTCTTCAGCGGGGACATACAATGAGCAGTTCTTC. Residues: CASSSAGTYNEQFF.

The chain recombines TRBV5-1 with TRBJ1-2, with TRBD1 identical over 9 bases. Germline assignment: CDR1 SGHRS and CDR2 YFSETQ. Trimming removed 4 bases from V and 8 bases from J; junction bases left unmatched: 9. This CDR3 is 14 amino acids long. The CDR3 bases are TGCGCCAGCAGCCCGGGACAGGGCCCAGAAGGCTACACCTTC. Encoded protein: CASSPGQGPEGYTF.

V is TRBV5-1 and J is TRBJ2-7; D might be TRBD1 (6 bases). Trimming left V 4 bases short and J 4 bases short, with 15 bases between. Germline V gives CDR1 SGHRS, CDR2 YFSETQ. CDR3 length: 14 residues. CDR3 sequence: CASSPPGTNYEQYF. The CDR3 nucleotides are TGCGCCAGCAGCCCCCCCGGGACAAATTACGAGCAGTACTTC.

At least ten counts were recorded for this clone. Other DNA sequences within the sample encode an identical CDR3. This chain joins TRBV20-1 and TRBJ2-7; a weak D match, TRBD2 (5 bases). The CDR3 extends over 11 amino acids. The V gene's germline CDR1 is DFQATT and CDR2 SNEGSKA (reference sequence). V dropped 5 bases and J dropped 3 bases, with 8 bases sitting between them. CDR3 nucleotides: TGCAGTGCTTGGGGAGACTACGAGCAGTACTTC. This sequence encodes CSAWGDYEQYF.

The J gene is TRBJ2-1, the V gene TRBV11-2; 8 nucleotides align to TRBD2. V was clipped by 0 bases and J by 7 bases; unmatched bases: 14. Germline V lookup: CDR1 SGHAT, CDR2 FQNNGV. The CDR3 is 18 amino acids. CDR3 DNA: TGTGCCAGCAGCTTAGATGCAGTGGGTACTAGCGGAGCTAATGAGCAGTTCTTC. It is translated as CASSLDAVGTSGANEQFF.

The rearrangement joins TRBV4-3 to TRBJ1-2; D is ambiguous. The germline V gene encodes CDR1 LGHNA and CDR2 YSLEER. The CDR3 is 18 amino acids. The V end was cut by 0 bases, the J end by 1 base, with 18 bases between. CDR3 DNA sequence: TGCGCCAGCAGCCAAGATCAAGGAATGGGCACAATTAACTATGGCTACACCTTC. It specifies CASSQDQGMGTINYGYTF.

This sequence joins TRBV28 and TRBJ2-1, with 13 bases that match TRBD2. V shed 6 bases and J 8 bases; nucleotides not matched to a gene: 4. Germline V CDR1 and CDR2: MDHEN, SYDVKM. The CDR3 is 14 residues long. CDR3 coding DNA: TGTGCCAGCAGACTAGCGGGAGGGTTACATGAGCAGTTCTTC. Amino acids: CASRLAGGLHEQFF.

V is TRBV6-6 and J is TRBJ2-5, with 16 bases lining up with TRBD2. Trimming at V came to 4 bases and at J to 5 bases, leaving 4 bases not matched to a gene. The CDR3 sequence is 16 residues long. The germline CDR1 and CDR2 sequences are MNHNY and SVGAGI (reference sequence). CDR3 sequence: CASSSPGLAGGETQYF. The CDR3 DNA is TGTGCCAGCAGTTCCCCGGGACTAGCGGGAGGGGAGACCCAGTACTTC.

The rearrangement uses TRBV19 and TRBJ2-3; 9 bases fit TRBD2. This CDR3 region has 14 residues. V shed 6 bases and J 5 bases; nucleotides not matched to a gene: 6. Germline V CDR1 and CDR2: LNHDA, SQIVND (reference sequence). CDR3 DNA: TGTGCCAGTAGGGCGGGAGGGCGCGGAGATACGCAGTATTTT. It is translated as CASRAGGRGDTQYF.

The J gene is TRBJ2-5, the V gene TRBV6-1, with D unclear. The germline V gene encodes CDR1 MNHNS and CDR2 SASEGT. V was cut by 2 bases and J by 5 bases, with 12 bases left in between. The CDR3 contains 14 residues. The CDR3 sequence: CASSEPFSSETQYF. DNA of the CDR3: TGTGCCAGCAGTGAACCCTTTTCTTCCGAGACCCAGTACTTC.

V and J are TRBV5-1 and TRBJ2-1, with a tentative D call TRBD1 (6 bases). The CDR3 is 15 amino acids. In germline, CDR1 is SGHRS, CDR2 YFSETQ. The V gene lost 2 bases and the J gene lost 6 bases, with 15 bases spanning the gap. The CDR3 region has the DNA TGCGCCAGCAGCTTCGAAGGTCGCAGGGGCAATGAGCAGTTCTTC. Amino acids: CASSFEGRRGNEQFF.

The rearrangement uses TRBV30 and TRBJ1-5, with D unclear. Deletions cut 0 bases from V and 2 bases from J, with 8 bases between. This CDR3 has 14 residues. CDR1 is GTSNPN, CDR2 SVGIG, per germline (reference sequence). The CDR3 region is CAWSVPGRNQPQHF. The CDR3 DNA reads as TGTGCCTGGAGTGTGCCGGGTCGCAATCAGCCCCAGCATTTT.

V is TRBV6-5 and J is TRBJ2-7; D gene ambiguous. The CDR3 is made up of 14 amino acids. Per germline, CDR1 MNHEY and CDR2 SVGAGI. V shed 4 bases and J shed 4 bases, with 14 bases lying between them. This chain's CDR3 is CASSFERKHYEQYF. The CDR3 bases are TGTGCCAGCAGTTTTGAGAGGAAACATTACGAGCAGTACTTC.

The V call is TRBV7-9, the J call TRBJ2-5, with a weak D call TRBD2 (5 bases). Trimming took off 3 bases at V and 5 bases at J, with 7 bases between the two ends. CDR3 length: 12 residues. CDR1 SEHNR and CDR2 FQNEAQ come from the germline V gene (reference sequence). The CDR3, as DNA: TGTGCCAGCAGCTTGCTAGCCGAGACCCAGTACTTC. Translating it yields CASSLLAETQYF.

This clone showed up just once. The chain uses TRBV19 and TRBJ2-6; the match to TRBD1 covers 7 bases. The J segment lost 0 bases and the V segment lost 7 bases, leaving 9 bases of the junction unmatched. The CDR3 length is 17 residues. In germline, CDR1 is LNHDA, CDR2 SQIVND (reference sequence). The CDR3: CASTLTGTSSGANVLTF. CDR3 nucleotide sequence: TGTGCCAGTACCTTGACAGGGACATCCTCTGGGGCCAACGTCCTGACTTTC.

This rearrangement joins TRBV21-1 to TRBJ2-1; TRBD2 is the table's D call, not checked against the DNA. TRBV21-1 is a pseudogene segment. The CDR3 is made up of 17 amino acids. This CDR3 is CASSTGLAGPLNNEQFF. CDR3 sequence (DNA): TGTGCCAGCAGCACGGGACTAGCGGGCCCCCTTAACAATGAGCAGTTCTTC.

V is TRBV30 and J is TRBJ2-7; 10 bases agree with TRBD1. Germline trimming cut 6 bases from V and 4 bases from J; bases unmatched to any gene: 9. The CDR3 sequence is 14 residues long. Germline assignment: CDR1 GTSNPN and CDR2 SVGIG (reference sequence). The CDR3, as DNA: TGTGCCTGCAGCTATCCGGGACAGGGGTACGAGCAGTACTTC. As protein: CACSYPGQGYEQYF.